This is a list of T cell receptor beta chains from one sample in a study of blood T cell repertoires in COVID-19. Sequenced by immunoSEQ multiplex PCR; TCRdb stores in-frame clones only, minus some. The table includes under 350,000 clones, about 86% detected once. Sequencing used PBMCs or T cells enriched from blood (not recorded which). The origin of the receptors is a woman in her thirties or forties with acute COVID-19. The CDR3 runs from the conserved cysteine through the conserved F or W. A D gene is named only where the DNA matches it firmly. The size of a clone is reported for some rows only, either as once, few or many, or as a class for expanded clones.

j_call,v_call,clone_size,d_call,cdr3_aa,cdr3_nt
TRBJ1-3,TRBV3-1/TRBV3-2,NA,NA,CASSHHRSQGGNTIYF,TGTGCCAGCAGCCACCACAGGTCCCAGGGGGGAAACACCATATATTTT
TRBJ2-7,TRBV10-3,NA,NA,CAISEFEQGYEQYF,TGTGCCATCAGTGAGTTCGAACAGGGTTACGAGCAGTACTTC
TRBJ2-3,TRBV11-3,NA,TRBD2,CASSLEWGTSVLNTDTQYF,TGTGCCAGCAGCTTAGAGTGGGGGACTAGCGTTTTGAACACAGATACGCAGTATTTT
TRBJ1-1,TRBV11-3,few,NA,CASSPGQYSEAFF,TGTGCCAGCAGCCCCGGCCAGTACAGTGAAGCTTTCTTT
TRBJ1-5,TRBV21-1,NA,NA,CASSIGWDTKGGGTKSYQPQHF,TGTGCCAGCAGCATAGGTTGGGATACGAAGGGTGGAGGGACTAAGAGTTATCAGCCCCAGCATTTT
TRBJ2-2,TRBV19,NA,TRBD2,CASSRGLAGTWAGELFF,TGTGCCAGTAGTAGAGGACTAGCGGGAACGTGGGCCGGGGAGCTGTTTTTT
TRBJ2-6,TRBV6-6,NA,NA,CASSSLQGGANVLTF,TGTGCCAGCAGTTCGCTGCAGGGTGGGGCCAACGTCCTGACTTTC
TRBJ2-7,TRBV28,NA,TRBD2,CASASPGGSTYEQYF,TGTGCCAGCGCGTCGCCCGGGGGGTCAACCTACGAGCAGTACTTC
TRBJ1-2,TRBV5-1,NA,TRBD1,CASSPGLDRVRGYTF,TGCGCCAGCAGCCCGGGGCTGGACAGGGTGCGTGGCTACACCTTC
TRBJ2-7,TRBV5-1,NA,NA,CASSSGGGSYEQYF,TGCGCCAGCAGCTCGGGTGGCGGGTCCTACGAGCAGTACTTC
TRBJ1-4,TRBV19,NA,NA,CASSIVNRRPEKLFF,TGTGCCAGTAGTATCGTAAACCGCAGGCCTGAAAAACTGTTTTTT
TRBJ1-2,TRBV28,NA,NA,CAIQIREDYGYTF,TGTGCCATTCAGATCAGGGAAGACTATGGCTACACCTTC
TRBJ1-1,TRBV18,once,NA,CASSPNYRTENTEAFF,TGTGCCAGCTCACCAAACTATCGGACAGAGAACACTGAAGCTTTCTTT
TRBJ1-2,TRBV5-1,NA,NA,CASSLLGEEVNGYTF,TGCGCCAGCAGCCTGCTAGGGGAGGAGGTTAATGGCTACACCTTC
TRBJ1-5,TRBV2,few,NA,CASSEERGGSKPQHF,TGTGCCAGCAGTGAAGAGAGGGGAGGGAGTAAGCCCCAGCATTTT
TRBJ1-5,TRBV7-2,few,NA,CASSWGSGPQVGQPQHF,TGTGCCAGCAGCTGGGGAAGCGGGCCCCAAGTAGGGCAGCCCCAGCATTTT
TRBJ2-1,TRBV5-1,once,NA,CASSSTGHNTYNEQFF,TGCGCCAGCAGCTCCACAGGGCATAACACCTACAATGAGCAGTTCTTC
TRBJ2-1,TRBV18,NA,NA,CASSPLGPGSGNEQFF,TGTGCCAGCTCACCACTCGGGCCCGGAAGCGGAAATGAGCAGTTCTTC
TRBJ2-7,TRBV7-3,NA,NA,CASSQQGGVEQYF,TGTGCCAGCAGCCAACAAGGGGGGGTCGAGCAGTACTTC
TRBJ2-1,TRBV12-3/TRBV12-4,NA,NA,CASSQASDNEQFF,TGTGCCAGCAGCCAGGCCTCGGACAATGAGCAGTTCTTC
TRBJ2-2,TRBV25-1,NA,TRBD1,CASSESRTGNTGELFF,TGTGCCAGCAGTGAATCCAGGACAGGGAACACCGGGGAGCTGTTTTTT
TRBJ1-1,TRBV9,once,NA,CASSVVTGKGTEAFF,TGTGCCAGCAGCGTAGTTACAGGGAAGGGGACTGAAGCTTTCTTT
TRBJ1-1,TRBV19,once,NA,CASSTRLMGPLLMNTEAFF,TGTGCCAGTAGTACACGTTTGATGGGGCCCCTTTTAATGAACACTGAAGCTTTCTTT
TRBJ1-6,TRBV25-1,NA,NA,CASSATEWVANSPLHF,TGTGCCAGCAGTGCGACGGAATGGGTAGCGAATTCACCCCTCCACTTT
TRBJ2-1,TRBV18,NA,NA,CASSPRRTFNEQFF,TGTGCCAGCTCACCGAGAAGGACTTTCAATGAGCAGTTCTTC
TRBJ2-3,TRBV27,NA,TRBD2,CASSSNTASGASTDTQYF,TGTGCCAGCAGTTCAAACACAGCTAGCGGAGCTAGCACAGATACGCAGTATTTT
TRBJ1-5,TRBV28,NA,NA,CASSPLRAGLSNQPQHF,TGTGCCAGCAGTCCCCTTAGGGCAGGGTTGAGCAATCAGCCCCAGCATTTT
TRBJ2-3,TRBV4-3,NA,TRBD1,CASSQEASGGYGDTQYF,TGCGCCAGCAGCCAAGAAGCATCAGGGGGTTATGGAGATACGCAGTATTTT
TRBJ1-4,TRBV28,NA,NA,CASGPAGRSEKLFF,TGTGCCAGCGGCCCGGCAGGGCGGTCTGAAAAACTGTTTTTT
TRBJ2-7,TRBV27,NA,TRBD2,CASSPSSRESYEQYF,TGTGCCAGCAGCCCCTCTTCGCGGGAGTCTTACGAGCAGTACTTC
TRBJ1-4,TRBV24-1,NA,TRBD1,CATSDSPGQGDEKLFF,TGTGCCACCAGTGATTCGCCGGGACAGGGAGATGAAAAACTGTTTTTT
TRBJ2-5,TRBV12-5,NA,NA,CASGFSGVRETQYF,TGTGCTAGTGGTTTCTCAGGGGTCCGGGAGACCCAGTACTTC
TRBJ2-2,TRBV6-5,NA,NA,CASSYGRDTGELFF,TGTGCCAGCAGTTACGGTCGGGACACCGGGGAGCTGTTTTTT
TRBJ2-2,TRBV4-2,once,NA,CASSQAPGELFF,TGTGCCAGCAGCCAGGCCCCCGGGGAGCTGTTTTTT
TRBJ2-7,TRBV7-9,NA,TRBD2,CASSFRLAGDYEQYF,TGTGCCAGCAGCTTCCGACTAGCGGGGGACTACGAGCAGTACTTC
TRBJ1-2,TRBV28,NA,TRBD1,CASSSGTAYYGYTF,TGTGCCAGCAGTTCCGGGACAGCATACTATGGCTACACCTTC
TRBJ2-7,TRBV7-9,NA,NA,CASSLDGGGPSSYEQYF,TGTGCCAGCAGCTTAGACGGAGGGGGCCCGAGCTCCTACGAGCAGTACTTC
TRBJ1-5,TRBV2,NA,NA,CASSDGQGKNQPQHF,TGTGCCAGCAGTGACGGGCAGGGCAAAAATCAGCCCCAGCATTTT
TRBJ1-1,TRBV2,NA,TRBD1,CANDRVGVTTEAFF,TGTGCCAATGACAGGGTTGGGGTCACAACTGAAGCTTTCTTT
TRBJ2-7,TRBV13,NA,TRBD1,CASSKGTADISYEQYF,TGTGCCAGCAGCAAGGGGACAGCGGACATCTCCTACGAGCAGTACTTC
TRBJ1-6,TRBV2,few,NA,CASTRQQSPLHF,TGTGCCAGCACCAGACAGCAGTCACCCCTCCACTTT
TRBJ1-5,TRBV2,NA,TRBD1,CASSSTGYSNQPQHF,TGTGCCAGCAGTTCGACAGGGTATAGCAATCAGCCCCAGCATTTT
TRBJ2-7,TRBV12-3/TRBV12-4,once,NA,CASSPGDAYEQYF,TGTGCCAGCAGCCCGGGGGATGCCTACGAGCAGTACTTC
TRBJ1-6,TRBV4-3,NA,NA,CASSQESGGSHLKSPLHF,TGCGCCAGCAGCCAAGAGTCCGGCGGGAGTCACTTAAAGTCACCCCTCCACTTT
TRBJ1-1,TRBV28,NA,TRBD1,CASSLSGGTEAFF,TGTGCCAGCAGTTTGTCAGGGGGCACTGAAGCTTTCTTT
TRBJ2-2,TRBV5-1,NA,TRBD1,CASRGQALGGTGELFF,TGCGCCAGCAGGGGACAGGCGTTGGGGGGCACCGGGGAGCTGTTTTTT
TRBJ1-3,TRBV2,NA,NA,CASSGLREVLAIYF,TGTGCCAGCAGTGGGCTCAGGGAGGTTCTGGCCATATATTTT
TRBJ1-2,TRBV19,once,TRBD1,CASRRDRVFLGGYTF,TGTGCCAGTAGGCGGGACAGGGTATTTCTGGGAGGCTACACCTTC
TRBJ2-1,TRBV7-8,NA,NA,CASSPTGLNNEQFF,TGTGCCAGCAGCCCGACAGGTCTCAACAATGAGCAGTTCTTC
TRBJ2-3,TRBV7-8,few,TRBD2,CASSLKGTSGRPPETQYF,TGTGCCAGCAGCTTAAAGGGGACTAGCGGGAGGCCACCTGAAACGCAGTATTTT
TRBJ1-2,TRBV2,NA,NA,CASSGPQGANYGYTF,TGTGCCAGCAGTGGACCACAGGGAGCTAACTATGGCTACACCTTC
TRBJ2-3,TRBV7-9,NA,NA,CAGLGGTRSTDTQYF,TGCGCCGGGCTAGGAGGTACTCGGAGCACAGATACGCAGTATTTT
TRBJ2-2,TRBV7-2,once,NA,CASSLERTGELFF,TGTGCCAGCAGCTTAGAGAGAACCGGGGAGCTGTTTTTT
TRBJ1-6,TRBV27,NA,TRBD1,CASSWTGSNSPLHF,TGTGCCAGCAGTTGGACAGGGAGTAATTCACCCCTCCACTTT
TRBJ1-2,TRBV18,NA,TRBD1,CASSPRDRANYGYTF,TGTGCCAGCTCACCCCGGGACAGAGCTAACTATGGCTACACCTTC